This T cell receptor beta chain stems from a study of blood T cell repertoires in COVID-19. About the study: From the United States, Italy and Spain came samples of acute and convalescent COVID-19. T cells, B-cell-depleted T cells, or PBMCs provided the cDNA or gDNA that served as material.

Per the original data handling: Scientists estimated how many nucleated cells there were by amplifying reference gene primers. Produced via immunoSEQ multiplex PCR; TCRdb's table is partial and in-frame only. Clone size and the V and J calls come from that table; the DNA yielded D and trimming. The data show about 58,000 clones, with roughly four fifths seen just once and roughly 30% held by the top ten. From germline, CDR1 is SGHDT and CDR2 YYEEEE. The germline V and J ends were trimmed by 1 base and 4 bases, with 11 bases remaining between them. The CDR3 consists of 14 residues. Seattle researchers signed up patients amid active infection and tracked them longitudinally.

The specimen was peripheral blood. This receptor was obtained from a man in his 60s with COVID-19, enrolled during active disease. This rearrangement joins TRBV5-6 to TRBJ1-1; D perhaps matches TRBD1 (6 bases). CDR3: CASSLPLQGTEAFF. The CDR3 nucleotides read TGTGCCAGCAGCTTGCCTCTACAGGGCACTGAAGCTTTCTTT.